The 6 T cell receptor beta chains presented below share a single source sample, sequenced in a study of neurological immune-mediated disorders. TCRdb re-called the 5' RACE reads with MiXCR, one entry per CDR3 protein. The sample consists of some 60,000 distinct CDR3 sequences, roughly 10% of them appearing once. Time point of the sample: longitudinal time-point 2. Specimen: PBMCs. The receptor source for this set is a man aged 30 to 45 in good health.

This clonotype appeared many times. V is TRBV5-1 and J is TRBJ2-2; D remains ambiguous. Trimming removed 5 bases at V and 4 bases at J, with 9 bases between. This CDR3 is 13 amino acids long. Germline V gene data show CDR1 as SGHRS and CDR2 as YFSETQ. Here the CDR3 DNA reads TGCGCCAGCAGTCCCAGCCTCACCGGGGAGCTGTTTTTT. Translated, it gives CASSPSLTGELFF.

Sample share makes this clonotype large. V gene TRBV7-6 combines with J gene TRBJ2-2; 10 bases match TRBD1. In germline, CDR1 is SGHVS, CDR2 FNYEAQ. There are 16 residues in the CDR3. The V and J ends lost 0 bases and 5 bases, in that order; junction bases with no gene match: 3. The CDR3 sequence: CASSLATGGLTGELFF. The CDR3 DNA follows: TGTGCCAGCAGCTTAGCGACAGGGGGCTTGACCGGGGAGCTGTTTTTT.

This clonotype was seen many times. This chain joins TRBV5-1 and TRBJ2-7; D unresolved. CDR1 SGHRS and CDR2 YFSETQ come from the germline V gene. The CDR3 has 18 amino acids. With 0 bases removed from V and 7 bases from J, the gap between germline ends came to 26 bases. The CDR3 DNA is TGCGCCAGCAGCTTGGCCCTGGACCCCACCCGAGCTACCACGGAGCAGTACTTC. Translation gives CASSLALDPTRATTEQYF.

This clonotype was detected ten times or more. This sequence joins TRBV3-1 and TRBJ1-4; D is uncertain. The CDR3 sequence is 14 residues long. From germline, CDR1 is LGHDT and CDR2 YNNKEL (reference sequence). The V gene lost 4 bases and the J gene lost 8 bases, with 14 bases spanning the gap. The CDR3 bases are TGTGCCAGCAGCCCACCGGAGGGAGACGAAAAACTGTTTTTT. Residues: CASSPPEGDEKLFF.

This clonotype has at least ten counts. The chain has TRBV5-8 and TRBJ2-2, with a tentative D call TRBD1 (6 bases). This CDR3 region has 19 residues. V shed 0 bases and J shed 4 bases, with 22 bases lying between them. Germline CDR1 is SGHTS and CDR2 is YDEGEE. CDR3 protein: CASSLDLPGQSRGTGELFF. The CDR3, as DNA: TGTGCCAGCAGCTTGGACCTACCTGGACAGTCTCGTGGCACCGGGGAGCTGTTTTTT.

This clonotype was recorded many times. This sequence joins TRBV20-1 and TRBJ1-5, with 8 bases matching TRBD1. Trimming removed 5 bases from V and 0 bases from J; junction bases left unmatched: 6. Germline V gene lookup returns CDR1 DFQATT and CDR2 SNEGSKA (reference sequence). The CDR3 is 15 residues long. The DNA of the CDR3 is TGCAGTGCTTGGACAGGGCCGTATAGCAATCAGCCCCAGCATTTT. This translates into CSAWTGPYSNQPQHF.